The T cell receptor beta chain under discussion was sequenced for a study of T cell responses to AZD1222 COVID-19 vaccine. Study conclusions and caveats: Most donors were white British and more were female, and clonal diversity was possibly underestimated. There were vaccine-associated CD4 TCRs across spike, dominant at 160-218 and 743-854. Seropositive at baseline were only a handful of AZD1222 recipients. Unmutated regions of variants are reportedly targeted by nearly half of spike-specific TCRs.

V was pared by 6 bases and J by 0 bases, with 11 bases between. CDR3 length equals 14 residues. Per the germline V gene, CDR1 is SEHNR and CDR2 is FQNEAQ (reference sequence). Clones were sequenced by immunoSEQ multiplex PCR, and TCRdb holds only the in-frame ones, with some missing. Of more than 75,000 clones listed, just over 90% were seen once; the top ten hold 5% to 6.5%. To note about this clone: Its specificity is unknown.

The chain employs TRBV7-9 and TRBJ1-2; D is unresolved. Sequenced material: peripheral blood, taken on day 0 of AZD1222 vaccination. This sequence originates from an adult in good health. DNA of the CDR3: TGTGCCAGCAGTCGAACCGGGCCTAACTATGGCTACACCTTC. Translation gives CASSRTGPNYGYTF. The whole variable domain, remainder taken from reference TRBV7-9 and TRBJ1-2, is DTGVSQNPRHKITKRGQNVTFRCDPISEHNRLYWYRQTLGQGPEFLTYFQNEAQLEKSRLLSDRFSAERPKGSFSTLEIQRTEQGDSAMYLCASSRTGPNYGYTFGSGTRLTVV.